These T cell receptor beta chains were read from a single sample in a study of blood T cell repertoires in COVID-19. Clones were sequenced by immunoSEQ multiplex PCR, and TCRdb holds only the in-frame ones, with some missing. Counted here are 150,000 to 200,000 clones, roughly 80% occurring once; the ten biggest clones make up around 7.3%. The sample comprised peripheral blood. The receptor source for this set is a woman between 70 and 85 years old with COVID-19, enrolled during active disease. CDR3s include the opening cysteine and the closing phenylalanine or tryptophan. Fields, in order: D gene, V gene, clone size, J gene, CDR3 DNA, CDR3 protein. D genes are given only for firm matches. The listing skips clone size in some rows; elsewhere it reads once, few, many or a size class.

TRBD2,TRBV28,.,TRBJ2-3,TGTGCCAGCAGTTCCGCGGGAACAGCGGGAAGCGATACGCAGTATTTT,CASSSAGTAGSDTQYF
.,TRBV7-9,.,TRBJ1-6,TGTGCCAGCAGCTCGGACAGACCTTTTGGTTCACCCCTCCACTTT,CASSSDRPFGSPLHF
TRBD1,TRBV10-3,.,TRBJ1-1,TGTGCCATCAGTTCAGGGACAGGGGTAACTGAAGCTTTCTTT,CAISSGTGVTEAFF
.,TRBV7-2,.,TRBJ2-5,TGTGCCAGCAGCTTAGGGTTGGGGGGCCAAGAGACCCAGTACTTC,CASSLGLGGQETQYF
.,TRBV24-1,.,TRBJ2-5,TGTGCCACCAGTGACCCCGGGAGTGGGGAGACCCAGTACTTC,CATSDPGSGETQYF
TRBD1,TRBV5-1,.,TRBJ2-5,TGCGCCAGCAGCTTGTTCCAGGGGGAGGAGACCCAGTACTTC,CASSLFQGEETQYF
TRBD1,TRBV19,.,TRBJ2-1,TGTGCCAGTATTCTGGGACAGGGGGCGGGCAATGAGCAGTTCTTC,CASILGQGAGNEQFF
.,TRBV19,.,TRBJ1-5,TGTGCCAGTAGTAGGCGGATACTAGATAATAGCAATCAGCCCCAGCATTTT,CASSRRILDNSNQPQHF
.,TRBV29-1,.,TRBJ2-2,TGCAGCGCTGGAGGGACCGGGGAGCTGTTTTTT,CSAGGTGELFF
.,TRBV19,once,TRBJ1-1,TGTGCCAGTATTCCGACAGGCCAGAACACTGAAGCTTTCTTT,CASIPTGQNTEAFF
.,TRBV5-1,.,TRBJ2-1,TGCGCCAGCAGCTTAAACAGAGTCTATGAGCAGTTCTTC,CASSLNRVYEQFF
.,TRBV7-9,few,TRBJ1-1,TGTGCCAGCAGCTCCCTTGGCAGGGTCGGCACTGAAGCTTTCTTT,CASSSLGRVGTEAFF
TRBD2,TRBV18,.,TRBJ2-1,TGTGCCAGCTCGTCTAGCGGGGGCTACAATGAGCAGTTCTTC,CASSSSGGYNEQFF
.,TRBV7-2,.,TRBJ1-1,TGTGCCAGCAGCACGTCCGGGTCAACGAGGGCTGAAGCTTTCTTT,CASSTSGSTRAEAFF
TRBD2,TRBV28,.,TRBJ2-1,TGTGCCAGCAGGGCTAGCGGGATCAATGAGCAGTTCTTC,CASRASGINEQFF
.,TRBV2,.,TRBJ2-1,TGTGCCAGCAGTGAATTGCCTAGCTTGTACGATGAGCAGTTCTTC,CASSELPSLYDEQFF
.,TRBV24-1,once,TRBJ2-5,TGTGCCACCAGTGGTGGGCTACTCCGAGAGACCCAGTACTTC,CATSGGLLRETQYF
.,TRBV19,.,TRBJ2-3,TGTGCCTCCAAAGAGGCGGGCCCCACAGATACGCAGTATTTT,CASKEAGPTDTQYF
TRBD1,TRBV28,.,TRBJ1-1,TGTGCCAGCAGTTTACCAGGGGGAGGAACTTTCTTT,CASSLPGGGTFF
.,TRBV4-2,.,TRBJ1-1,TGTGCCAGCAGCCAAGACAGGTTGAACACTGAAGCTTTCTTT,CASSQDRLNTEAFF
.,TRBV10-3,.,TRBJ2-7,TGTGCCATCTCTAACCGAGGCGAGCAGTACTTC,CAISNRGEQYF
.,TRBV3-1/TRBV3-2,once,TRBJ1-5,TGTGCCAGCAGCCAAGGCGGTCAGCCCCAGCATTTT,CASSQGGQPQHF
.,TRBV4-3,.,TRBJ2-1,.,CASSQGFWGRGAFF
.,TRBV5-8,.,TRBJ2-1,TGTGCCAGCAGCTTGGCAGGCGTATACAATGAGCAGTTCTTC,CASSLAGVYNEQFF
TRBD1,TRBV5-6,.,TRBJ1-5,TGTGCCAGCAGCTTTAGGCAGGGGGCGAATCAGCCCCAGCATTTT,CASSFRQGANQPQHF
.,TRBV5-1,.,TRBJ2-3,TGCGCCAGCAGCTTGGTAGGCGGTAGCACAGATACGCAGTATTTT,CASSLVGGSTDTQYF
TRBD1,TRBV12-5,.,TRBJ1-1,TGTGCTAGTGGTCTCACAGGGGGTCACACTGAAGCTTTCTTT,CASGLTGGHTEAFF
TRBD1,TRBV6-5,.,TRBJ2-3,TGTGCCAGCAGTTACGTGGGACAGGGACTGTATTTT,CASSYVGQGLYF
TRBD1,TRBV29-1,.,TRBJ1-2,TGCAGCGTTAGGACAGGGGGCCTGGGAGGCTACACCTTC,CSVRTGGLGGYTF
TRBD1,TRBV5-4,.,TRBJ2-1,TGTGCCAGCAGCGCTACCGGGACAGGGGGCGCCTGGGAGCAGTTCTTC,CASSATGTGGAWEQFF
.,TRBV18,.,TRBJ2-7,TGTGCCAGCTCACCAACAGGGCCCGTCTACGAGCAGTACTTC,CASSPTGPVYEQYF
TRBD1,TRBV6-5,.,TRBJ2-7,TGTGCCAGCAGCTGGGACAGTTACTCCTACGAGCAGTACTTC,CASSWDSYSYEQYF
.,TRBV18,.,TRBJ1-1,TGTGCCAGCTCACAGAGGGACACTGAAGCTTTCTTT,CASSQRDTEAFF
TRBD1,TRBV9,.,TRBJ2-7,TGTGCCAGCAGCACTGGGACAGGAACCTACGAGCAGTACTTC,CASSTGTGTYEQYF
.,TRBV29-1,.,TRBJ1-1,TGCAGCGTTGAGAACTCCGCCGGGTATGAAGCTTTCTTT,CSVENSAGYEAFF
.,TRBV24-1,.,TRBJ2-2,TGTGCCACCAGTGAACCCAGGAACACCGGGGAGCTGTTTTTT,CATSEPRNTGELFF
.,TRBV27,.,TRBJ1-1,TGTGCCAGCAGGGAGAACGGTGAAGCTTTCTTT,CASRENGEAFF
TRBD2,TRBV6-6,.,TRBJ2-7,TGTGCCAGCACGGCTAGCGGGAGGAGAGAGCAGTACTTC,CASTASGRREQYF
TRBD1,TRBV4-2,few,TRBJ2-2,TGTGCCAGCAGCCAACACGGACAGGGGGCCAGGGAGCTGTTTTTT,CASSQHGQGARELFF
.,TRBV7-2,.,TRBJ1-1,TGTGCCAGCAGCATCGGGATAGTGAACACTGAAGCTTTCTTT,CASSIGIVNTEAFF
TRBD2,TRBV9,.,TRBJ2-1,TGTGCCAGCAGCGTAGCTACGCGGACTAGCGGGATGGGTGAGCAGTTCTTC,CASSVATRTSGMGEQFF